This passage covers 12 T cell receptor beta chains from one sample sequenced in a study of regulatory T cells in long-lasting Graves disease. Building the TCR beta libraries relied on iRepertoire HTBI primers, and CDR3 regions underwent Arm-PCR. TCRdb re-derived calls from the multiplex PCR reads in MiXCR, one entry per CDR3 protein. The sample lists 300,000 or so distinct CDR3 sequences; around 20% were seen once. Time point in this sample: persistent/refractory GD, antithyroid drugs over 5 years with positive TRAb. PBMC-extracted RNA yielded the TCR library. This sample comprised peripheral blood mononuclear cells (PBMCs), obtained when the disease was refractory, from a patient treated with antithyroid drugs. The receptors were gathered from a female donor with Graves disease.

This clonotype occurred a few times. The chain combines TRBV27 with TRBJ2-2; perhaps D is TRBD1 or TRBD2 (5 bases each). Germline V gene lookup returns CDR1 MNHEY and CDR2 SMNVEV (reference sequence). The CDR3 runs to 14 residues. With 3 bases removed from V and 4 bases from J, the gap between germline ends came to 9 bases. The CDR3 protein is CASSLGRSTGELFF. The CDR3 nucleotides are TGTGCCAGCAGTTTGGGACGTTCCACCGGGGAGCTGTTTTTT.

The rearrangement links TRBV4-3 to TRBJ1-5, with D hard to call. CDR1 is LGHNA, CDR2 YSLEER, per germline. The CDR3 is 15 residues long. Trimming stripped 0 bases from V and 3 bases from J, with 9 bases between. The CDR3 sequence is CASSQDRSPNQPQHF. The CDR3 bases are TGCGCCAGCAGCCAAGACCGCAGCCCCAATCAGCCCCAGCATTTT.

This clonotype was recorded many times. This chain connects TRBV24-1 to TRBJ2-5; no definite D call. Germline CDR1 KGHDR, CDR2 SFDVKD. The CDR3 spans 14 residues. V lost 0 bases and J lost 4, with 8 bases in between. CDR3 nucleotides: TGTGCCACCAGTGATTTGGATGGGTTAGAGACCCAGTACTTC. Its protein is CATSDLDGLETQYF.

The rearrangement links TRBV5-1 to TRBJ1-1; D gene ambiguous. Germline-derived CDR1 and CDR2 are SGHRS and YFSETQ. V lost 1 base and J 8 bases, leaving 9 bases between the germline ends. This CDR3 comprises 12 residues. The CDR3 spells CASSLLAREAFF. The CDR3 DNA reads TGCGCCAGCAGCTTGCTGGCGCGAGAAGCTTTCTTT.

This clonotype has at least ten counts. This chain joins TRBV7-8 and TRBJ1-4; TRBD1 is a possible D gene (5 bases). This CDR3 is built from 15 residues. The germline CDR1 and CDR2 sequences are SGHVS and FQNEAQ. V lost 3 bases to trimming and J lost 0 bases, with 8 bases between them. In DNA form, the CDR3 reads TGTGCCAGCAGCTTTACAGGAACAACTAATGAAAAACTGTTTTTT. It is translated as CASSFTGTTNEKLFF.

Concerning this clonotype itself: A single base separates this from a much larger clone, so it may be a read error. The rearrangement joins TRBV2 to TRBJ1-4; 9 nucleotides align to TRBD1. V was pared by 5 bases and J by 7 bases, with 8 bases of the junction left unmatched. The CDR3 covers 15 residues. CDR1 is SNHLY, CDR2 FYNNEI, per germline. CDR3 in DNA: TGTGCCAGCAGTTCTACGACAGGGGGTGGTGAAAAACTGTTTTTT. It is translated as CASSSTTGGGEKLFF.

CDR3 bases: TGCAGTGCTAGGCTCCGGGACAGGGGGTGGTACGAGCAGTACTTC. Protein sequence: CSARLRDRGWYEQYF. J is TRBJ2-7 and V is TRBV20-1; TRBD1 matches at 11 bases. CDR1 and CDR2 from the germline V gene are DFQATT and SNEGSKA (reference sequence). The CDR3 has 15 amino acids. The junction had 8 bases not matched to a gene; V was cut back by 3 bases and J by 4 bases.

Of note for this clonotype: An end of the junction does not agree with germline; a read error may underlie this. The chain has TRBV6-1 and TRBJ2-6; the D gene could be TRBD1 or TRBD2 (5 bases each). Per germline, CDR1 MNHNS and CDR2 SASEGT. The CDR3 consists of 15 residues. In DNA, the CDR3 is TGTGCCAGCAGTCCTGAGAGGGCTGGGGCCAACGTCCTGGCTTTC. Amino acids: CASSPERAGANVLAF.

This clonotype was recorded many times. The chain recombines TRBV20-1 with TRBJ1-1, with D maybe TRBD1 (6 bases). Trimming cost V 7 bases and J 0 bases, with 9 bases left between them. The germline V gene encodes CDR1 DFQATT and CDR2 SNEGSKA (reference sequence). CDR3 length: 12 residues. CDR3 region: CSVRGVNTEAFF. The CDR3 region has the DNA TGCAGTGTTAGGGGGGTGAACACTGAAGCTTTCTTT.

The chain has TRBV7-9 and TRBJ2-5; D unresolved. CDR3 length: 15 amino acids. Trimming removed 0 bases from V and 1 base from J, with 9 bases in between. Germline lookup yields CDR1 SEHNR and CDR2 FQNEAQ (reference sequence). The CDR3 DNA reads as TGTGCCAGCAGCTTAGCGCGGTGGGTCCAAGAGACCCAGTACTTC. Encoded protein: CASSLARWVQETQYF. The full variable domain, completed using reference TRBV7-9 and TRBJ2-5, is DTGVSQNPRHKITKRGQNVTFRCDPISEHNRLYWYRQTLGQGPEFLTYFQNEAQLEKSRLLSDRFSAERPKGSFSTLEIQRTEQGDSAMYLCASSLARWVQETQYFGPGTRLLVL.

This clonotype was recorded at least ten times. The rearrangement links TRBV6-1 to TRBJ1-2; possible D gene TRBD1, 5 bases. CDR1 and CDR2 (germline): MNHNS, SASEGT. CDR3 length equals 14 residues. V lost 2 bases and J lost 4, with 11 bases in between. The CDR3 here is CASSERLDTYGYTF. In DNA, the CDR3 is TGTGCCAGCAGTGAACGGCTGGACACCTATGGCTACACCTTC.

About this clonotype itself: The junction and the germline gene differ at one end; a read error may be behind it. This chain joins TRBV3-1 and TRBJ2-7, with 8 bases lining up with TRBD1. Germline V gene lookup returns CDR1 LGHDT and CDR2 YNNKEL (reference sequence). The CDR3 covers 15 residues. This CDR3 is CASGHRDRQPYEQYF. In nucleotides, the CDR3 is TGTGCCAGCGGCCACCGGGACAGGCAACCCTACGAGCAGTACTTC.